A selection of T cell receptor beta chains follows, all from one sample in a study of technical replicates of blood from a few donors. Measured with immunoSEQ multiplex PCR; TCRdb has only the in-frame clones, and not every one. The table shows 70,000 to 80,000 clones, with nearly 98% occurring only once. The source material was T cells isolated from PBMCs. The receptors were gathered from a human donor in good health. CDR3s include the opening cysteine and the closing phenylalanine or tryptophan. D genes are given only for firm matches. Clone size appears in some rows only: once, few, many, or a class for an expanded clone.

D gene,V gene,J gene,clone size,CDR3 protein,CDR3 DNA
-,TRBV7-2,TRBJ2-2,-,CASSLFDGTSTGELFF,TGTGCCAGCAGCTTATTCGACGGGACTTCTACCGGGGAGCTGTTTTTT
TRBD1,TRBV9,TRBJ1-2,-,CASSPGQGANYGYTF,TGTGCCAGCAGCCCAGGACAGGGAGCTAACTATGGCTACACCTTC
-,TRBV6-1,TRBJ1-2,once,CASSDSGNYGYTF,TGTGCCAGCAGTGATTCGGGGAACTATGGCTACACCTTC
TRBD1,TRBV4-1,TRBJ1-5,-,CASSQGQGVYQPQHF,TGCGCCAGCAGCCAAGGCCAGGGGGTCTATCAGCCCCAGCATTTT
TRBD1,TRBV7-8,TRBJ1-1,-,CASSRSGGFDRGTFTEAFF,TGTGCCAGCAGCAGATCAGGGGGCTTCGACCGGGGGACTTTCACTGAAGCTTTCTTT
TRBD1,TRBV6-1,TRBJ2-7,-,CASQTDRGGYEQYF,TGTGCCAGCCAAACGGACAGGGGCGGCTACGAGCAGTACTTC
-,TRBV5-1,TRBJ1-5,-,CASRMGSLSNQPQHF,TGCGCCAGCAGGATGGGGAGCCTTAGCAATCAGCCCCAGCATTTT
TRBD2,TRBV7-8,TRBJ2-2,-,CASSLARSGRAGTGELFF,TGTGCCAGCAGCTTAGCGCGTAGCGGGAGGGCTGGGACCGGGGAGCTGTTTTTT
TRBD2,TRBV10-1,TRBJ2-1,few,CASSESSGRVNEQFF,TGCGCCAGCAGTGAGTCTAGCGGGAGGGTAAATGAGCAGTTCTTC
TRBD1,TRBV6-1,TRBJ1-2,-,CASSEITGGYGYTF,TGTGCCAGCAGTGAGATCACAGGGGGCTATGGCTACACCTTC
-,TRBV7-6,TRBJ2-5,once,CASSFSLTGTRQETQYF,TGTGCCAGCAGCTTTTCTTTGACCGGGACACGCCAAGAGACCCAGTACTTC